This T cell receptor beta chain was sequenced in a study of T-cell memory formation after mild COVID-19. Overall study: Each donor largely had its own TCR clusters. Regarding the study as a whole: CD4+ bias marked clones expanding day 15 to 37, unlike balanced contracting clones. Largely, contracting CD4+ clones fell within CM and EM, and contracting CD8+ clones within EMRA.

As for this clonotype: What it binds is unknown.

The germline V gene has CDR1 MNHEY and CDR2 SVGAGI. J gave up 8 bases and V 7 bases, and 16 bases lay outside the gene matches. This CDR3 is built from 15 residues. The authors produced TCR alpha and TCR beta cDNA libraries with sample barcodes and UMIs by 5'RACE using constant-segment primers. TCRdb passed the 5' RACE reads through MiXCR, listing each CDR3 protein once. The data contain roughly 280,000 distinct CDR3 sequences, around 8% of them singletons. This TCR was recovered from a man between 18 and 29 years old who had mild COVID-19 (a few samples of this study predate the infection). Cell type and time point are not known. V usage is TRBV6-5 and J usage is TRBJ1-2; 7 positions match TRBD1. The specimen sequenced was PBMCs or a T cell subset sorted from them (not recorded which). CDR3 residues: CASTFVQGGSEGYTF. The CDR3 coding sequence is TGTGCCAGCACCTTCGTCCAGGGGGGTTCGGAGGGCTACACCTTC.